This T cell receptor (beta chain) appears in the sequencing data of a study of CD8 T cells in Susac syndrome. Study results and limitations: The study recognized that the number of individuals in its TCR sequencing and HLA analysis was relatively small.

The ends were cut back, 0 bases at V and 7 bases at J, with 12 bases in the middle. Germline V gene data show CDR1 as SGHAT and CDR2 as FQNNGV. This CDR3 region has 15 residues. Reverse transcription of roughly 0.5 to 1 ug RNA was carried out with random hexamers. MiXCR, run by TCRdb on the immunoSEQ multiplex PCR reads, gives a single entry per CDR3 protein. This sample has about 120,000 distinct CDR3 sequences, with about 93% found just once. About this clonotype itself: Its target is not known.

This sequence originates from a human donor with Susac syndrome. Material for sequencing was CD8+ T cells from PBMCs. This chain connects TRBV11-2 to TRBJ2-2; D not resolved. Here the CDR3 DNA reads TGTGCCAGCAGCTTAGATGAGAAGGGCGTCGGGGAGCTGTTTTTT. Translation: CASSLDEKGVGELFF. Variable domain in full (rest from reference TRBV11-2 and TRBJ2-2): EAGVAQSPRYKIIEKRQSVAFWCNPISGHATLYWYQQILGQGPKLLIQFQNNGVVDDSQLPKDRFSAERLKGVDSTLKIQPAKLEDSAVYLCASSLDEKGVGELFFGEGSRLTVL.